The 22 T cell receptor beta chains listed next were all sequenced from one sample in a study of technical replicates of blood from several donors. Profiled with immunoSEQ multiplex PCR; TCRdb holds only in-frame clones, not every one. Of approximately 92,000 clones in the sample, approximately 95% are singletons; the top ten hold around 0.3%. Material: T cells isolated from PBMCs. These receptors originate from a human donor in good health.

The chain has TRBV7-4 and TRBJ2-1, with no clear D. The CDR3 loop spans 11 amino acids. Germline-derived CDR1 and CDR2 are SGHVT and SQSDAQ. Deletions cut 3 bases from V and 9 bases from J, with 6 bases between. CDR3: CASSFPGEQFF. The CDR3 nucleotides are TGTGCCAGCAGCTTCCCGGGTGAGCAGTTCTTC.

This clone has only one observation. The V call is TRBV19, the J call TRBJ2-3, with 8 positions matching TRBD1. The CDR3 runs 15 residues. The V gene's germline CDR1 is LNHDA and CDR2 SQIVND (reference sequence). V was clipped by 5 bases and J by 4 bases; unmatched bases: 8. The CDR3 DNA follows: TGTGCCAGTAGTCTGGCAGGGGGCAACGCAGATACGCAGTATTTT. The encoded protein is CASSLAGGNADTQYF.

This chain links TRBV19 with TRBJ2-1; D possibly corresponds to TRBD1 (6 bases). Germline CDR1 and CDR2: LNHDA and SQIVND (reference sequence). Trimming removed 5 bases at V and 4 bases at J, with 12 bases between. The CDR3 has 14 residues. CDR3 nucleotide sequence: TGTGCCAGTAGTCTGACAGGCTCTTACAATGAGCAGTTCTTC. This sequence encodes CASSLTGSYNEQFF.

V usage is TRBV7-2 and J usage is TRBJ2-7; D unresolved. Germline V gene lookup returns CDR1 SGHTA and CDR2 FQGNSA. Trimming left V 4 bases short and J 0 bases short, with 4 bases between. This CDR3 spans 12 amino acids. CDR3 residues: CASSSHSYEQYF. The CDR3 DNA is TGTGCCAGCAGCTCACACTCCTACGAGCAGTACTTC.

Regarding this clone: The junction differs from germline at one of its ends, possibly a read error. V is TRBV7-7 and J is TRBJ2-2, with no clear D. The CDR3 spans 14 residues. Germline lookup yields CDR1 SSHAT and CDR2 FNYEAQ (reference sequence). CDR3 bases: TGTGCTAGCAGCTTAGCCCCTACAGCCGGGGAGCTGTTTTTT. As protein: CASSLAPTAGELFF.

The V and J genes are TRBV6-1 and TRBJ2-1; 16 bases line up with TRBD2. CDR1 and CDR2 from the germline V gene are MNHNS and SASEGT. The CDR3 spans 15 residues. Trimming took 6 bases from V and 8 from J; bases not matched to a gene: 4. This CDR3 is CASRLGLAGGYEQFF. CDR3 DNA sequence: TGTGCCAGCAGACTGGGACTAGCGGGAGGGTATGAGCAGTTCTTC.

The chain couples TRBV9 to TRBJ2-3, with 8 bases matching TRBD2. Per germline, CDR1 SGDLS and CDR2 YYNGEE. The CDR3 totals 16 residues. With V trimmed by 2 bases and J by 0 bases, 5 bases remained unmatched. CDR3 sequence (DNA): TGTGCCAGCAGCGTTCGGGAGGGCCGCAGCACAGATACGCAGTATTTT. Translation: CASSVREGRSTDTQYF.

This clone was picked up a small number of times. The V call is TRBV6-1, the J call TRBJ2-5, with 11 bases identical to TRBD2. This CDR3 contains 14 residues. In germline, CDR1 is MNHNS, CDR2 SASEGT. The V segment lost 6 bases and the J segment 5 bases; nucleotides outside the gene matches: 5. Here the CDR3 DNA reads TGTGCCAGCAGCCCTTCTAGCGGGAGGGAGACCCAGTACTTC. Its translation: CASSPSSGRETQYF.

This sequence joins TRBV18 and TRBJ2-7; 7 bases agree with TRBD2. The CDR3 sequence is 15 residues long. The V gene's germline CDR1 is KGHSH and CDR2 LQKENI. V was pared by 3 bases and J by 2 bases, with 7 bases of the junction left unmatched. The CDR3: CASSPRSGRTYEQYF. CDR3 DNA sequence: TGTGCCAGCTCACCTCGCTCCGGGAGGACCTACGAGCAGTACTTC.

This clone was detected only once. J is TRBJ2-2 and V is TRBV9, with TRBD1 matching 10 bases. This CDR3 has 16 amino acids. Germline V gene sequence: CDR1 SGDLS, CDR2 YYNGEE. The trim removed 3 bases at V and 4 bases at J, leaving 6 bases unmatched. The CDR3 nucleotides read TGTGCCAGCAGCGCAACCGGGACAGGGGTCACCGGGGAGCTGTTTTTT. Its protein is CASSATGTGVTGELFF.

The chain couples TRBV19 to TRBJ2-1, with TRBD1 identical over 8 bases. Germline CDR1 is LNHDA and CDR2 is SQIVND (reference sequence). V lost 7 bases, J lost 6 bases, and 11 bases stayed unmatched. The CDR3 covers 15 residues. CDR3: CASTLPGTGLNEQFF. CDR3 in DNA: TGTGCCAGTACCCTCCCCGGGACAGGACTCAATGAGCAGTTCTTC.

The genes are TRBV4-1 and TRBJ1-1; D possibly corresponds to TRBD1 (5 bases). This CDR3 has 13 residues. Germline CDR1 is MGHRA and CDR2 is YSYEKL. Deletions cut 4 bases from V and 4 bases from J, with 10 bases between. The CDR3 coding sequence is TGCGCCAGCAGCCGGGGGGGGACCACTGAAGCTTTCTTT. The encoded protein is CASSRGGTTEAFF.

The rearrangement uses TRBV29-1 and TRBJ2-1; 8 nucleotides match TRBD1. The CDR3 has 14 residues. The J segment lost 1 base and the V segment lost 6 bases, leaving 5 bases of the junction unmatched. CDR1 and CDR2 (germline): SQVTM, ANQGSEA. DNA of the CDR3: TGCAGCGTGGAATGGACAGGGTCCTACAATGAGCAGTTCTTC. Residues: CSVEWTGSYNEQFF.

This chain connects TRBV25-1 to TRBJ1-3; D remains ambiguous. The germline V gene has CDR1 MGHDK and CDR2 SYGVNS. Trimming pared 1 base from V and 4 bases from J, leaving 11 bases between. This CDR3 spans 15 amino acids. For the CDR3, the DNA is TGTGCCAGCAGTGAATGGGCAGGTAGAGGAAACACCATATATTTT. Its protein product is CASSEWAGRGNTIYF.

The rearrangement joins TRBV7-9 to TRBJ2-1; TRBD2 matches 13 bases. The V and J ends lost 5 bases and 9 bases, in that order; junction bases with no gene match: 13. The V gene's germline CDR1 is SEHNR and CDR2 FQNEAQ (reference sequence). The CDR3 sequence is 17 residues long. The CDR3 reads CASSAGETSGRDGEQFF. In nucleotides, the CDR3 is TGTGCCAGCAGCGCAGGGGAAACTAGCGGGAGGGACGGTGAGCAGTTCTTC.

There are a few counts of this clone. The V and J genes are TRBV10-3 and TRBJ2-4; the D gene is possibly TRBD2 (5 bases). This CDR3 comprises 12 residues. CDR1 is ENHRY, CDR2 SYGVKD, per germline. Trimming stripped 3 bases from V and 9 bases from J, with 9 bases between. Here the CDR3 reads CAISEPSGIQYF. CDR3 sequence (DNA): TGTGCCATCAGTGAACCCAGCGGCATTCAGTACTTC.

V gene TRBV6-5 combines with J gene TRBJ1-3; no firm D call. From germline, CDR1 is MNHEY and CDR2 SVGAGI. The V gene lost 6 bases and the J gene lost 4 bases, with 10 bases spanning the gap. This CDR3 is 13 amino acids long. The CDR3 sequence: CASSYTRGNTIYF. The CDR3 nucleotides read TGTGCCAGCAGCTACACCAGGGGAAACACCATATATTTT.

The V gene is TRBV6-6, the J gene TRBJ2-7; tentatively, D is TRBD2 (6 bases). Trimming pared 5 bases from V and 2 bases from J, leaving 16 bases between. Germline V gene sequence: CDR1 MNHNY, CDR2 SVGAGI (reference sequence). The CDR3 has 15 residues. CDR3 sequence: CASSPPEEGPYEQYF. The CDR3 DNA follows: TGTGCCAGCAGTCCACCTGAGGAGGGCCCCTACGAGCAGTACTTC.

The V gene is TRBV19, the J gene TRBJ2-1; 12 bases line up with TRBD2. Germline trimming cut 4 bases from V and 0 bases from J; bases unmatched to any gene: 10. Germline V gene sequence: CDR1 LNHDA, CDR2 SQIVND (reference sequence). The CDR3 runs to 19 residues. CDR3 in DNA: TGTGCCAGTAGTACCGGACTAGCGGGACCTAAGAGCTCCTACAATGAGCAGTTCTTC. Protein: CASSTGLAGPKSSYNEQFF. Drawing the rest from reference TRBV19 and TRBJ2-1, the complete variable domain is DGGITQSPKYLFRKEGQNVTLSCEQNLNHDAMYWYRQDPGQGLRLIYYSQIVNDFQKGDIAEGYSVSREKKESFPLTVTSAQKNPTAFYLCASSTGLAGPKSSYNEQFFGPGTRLTVL.

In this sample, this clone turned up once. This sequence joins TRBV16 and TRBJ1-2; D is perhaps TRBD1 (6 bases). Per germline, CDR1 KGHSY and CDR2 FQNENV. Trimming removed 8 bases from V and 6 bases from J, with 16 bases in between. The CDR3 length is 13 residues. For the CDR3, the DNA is TGTGCCAGCGGGGGCGTGACAGTTGATGGCTACACCTTC. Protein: CASGGVTVDGYTF.

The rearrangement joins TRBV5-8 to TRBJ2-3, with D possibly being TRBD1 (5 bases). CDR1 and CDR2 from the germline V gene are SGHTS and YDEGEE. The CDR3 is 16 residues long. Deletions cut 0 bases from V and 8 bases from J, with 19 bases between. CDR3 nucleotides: TGTGCCAGCAGCTTGGGACAGTCTAGACAATCGGGTACGCAGTATTTT. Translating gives CASSLGQSRQSGTQYF.

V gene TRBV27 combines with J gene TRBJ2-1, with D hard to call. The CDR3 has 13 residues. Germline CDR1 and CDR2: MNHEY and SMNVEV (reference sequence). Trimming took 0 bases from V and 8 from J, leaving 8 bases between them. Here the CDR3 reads CASSLSRSHEQFF. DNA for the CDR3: TGTGCCAGCAGTTTATCCCGGTCACATGAGCAGTTCTTC.